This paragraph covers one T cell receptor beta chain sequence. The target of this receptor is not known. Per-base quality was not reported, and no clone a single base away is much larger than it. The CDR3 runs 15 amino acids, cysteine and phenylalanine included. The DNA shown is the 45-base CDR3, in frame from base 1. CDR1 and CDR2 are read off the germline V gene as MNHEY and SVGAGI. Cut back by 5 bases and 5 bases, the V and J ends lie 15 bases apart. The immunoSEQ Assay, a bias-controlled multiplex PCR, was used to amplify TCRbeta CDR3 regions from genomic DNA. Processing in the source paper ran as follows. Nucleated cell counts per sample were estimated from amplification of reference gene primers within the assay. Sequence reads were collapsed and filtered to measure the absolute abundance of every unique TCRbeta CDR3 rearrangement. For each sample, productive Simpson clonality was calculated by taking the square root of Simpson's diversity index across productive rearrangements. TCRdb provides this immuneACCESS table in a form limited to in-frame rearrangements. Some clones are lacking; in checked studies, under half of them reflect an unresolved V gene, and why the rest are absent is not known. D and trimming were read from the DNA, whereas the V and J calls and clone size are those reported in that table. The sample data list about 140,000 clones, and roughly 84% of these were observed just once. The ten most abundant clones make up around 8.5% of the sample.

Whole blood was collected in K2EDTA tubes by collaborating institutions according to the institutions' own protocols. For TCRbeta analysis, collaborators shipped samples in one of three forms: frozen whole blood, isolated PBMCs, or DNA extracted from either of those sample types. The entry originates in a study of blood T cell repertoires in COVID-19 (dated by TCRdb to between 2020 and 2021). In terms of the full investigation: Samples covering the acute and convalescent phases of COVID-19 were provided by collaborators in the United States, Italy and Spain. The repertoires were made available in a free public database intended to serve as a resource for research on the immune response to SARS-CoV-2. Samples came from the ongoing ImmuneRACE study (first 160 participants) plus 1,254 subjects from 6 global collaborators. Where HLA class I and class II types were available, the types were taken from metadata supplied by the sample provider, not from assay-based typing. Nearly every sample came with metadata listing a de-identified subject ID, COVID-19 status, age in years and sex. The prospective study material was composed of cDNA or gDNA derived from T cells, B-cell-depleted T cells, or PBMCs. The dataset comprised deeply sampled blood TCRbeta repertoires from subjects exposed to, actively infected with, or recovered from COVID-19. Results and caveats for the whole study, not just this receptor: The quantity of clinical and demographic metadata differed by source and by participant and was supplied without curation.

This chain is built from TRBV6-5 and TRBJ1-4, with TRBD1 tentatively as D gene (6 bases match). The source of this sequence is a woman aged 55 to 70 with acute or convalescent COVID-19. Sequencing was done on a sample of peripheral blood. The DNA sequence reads TGTGCCAGCAGTCAAATAACAGGGCCGAATGAAAAACTGTTTTTT. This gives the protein CASSQITGPNEKLFF.